The 27 T cell receptor beta chains presented below share a single source sample, sequenced in a study of OX40 agonist ivuxolimab in advanced cancers. The protocol was immunoSEQ multiplex PCR, while the TCRdb copy is restricted to in-frame clones and leaves out a portion. The profile shows about 100,000 clones, roughly 90% of them singletons. Sequences were derived from CD4+ or CD8+ T cells sorted from blood, sampled in a trial of the OX40 agonist ivuxolimab. The receptor source for this set is an adult with an advanced solid tumor such as melanoma, head and neck, liver or kidney cancer.

V and J are TRBV28 and TRBJ2-7; 7 bases match TRBD2. V was clipped by 0 bases and J by 3 bases; unmatched bases: 8. Germline V gives CDR1 MDHEN, CDR2 SYDVKM. There are 16 residues in the CDR3. The DNA for the CDR3 is TGTGCCAGCAGTTTATGGGGCAGCGGGAAAAGCTACGAGCAGTACTTC. Translating it yields CASSLWGSGKSYEQYF. The full variable domain, its missing parts supplied by reference TRBV28 and TRBJ2-7, is DVKVTQSSRYLVKRTGEKVFLECVQDMDHENMFWYRQDPGLGLRLIYFSYDVKMKEKGDIPEGYSVSREKKERFSLILESASTNQTSMYLCASSLWGSGKSYEQYFGPGTRLTVT.

J is TRBJ1-1 and V is TRBV6-5, with 7 bases matching TRBD1. From germline, CDR1 is MNHEY and CDR2 SVGAGI. J lost 7 bases, V lost 6 bases, and 5 bases had no gene match. The CDR3 runs to 12 residues. CDR3 nucleotides: TGTGCCAGCAGGGAGGGACAGTATGAAGCTTTCTTT. Translating it yields CASREGQYEAFF.

The V call is TRBV4-2, the J call TRBJ1-5; the D is unclear. The V end lost 0 bases, the J end lost 1 base, and 7 bases lay between the germline ends. This CDR3 comprises 15 residues. CDR1 is LGHNA, CDR2 YNFKEQ, per germline. CDR3 sequence reads: CASSQDKSSNQPQHF. The CDR3 coding sequence is TGTGCCAGCAGCCAAGATAAGAGCAGCAATCAGCCCCAGCATTTT.

Here the CDR3 reads CAWAGGNSYEQYF. The CDR3 DNA is TGTGCCTGGGCAGGGGGAAACTCCTACGAGCAGTACTTC. The V and J genes are TRBV30 and TRBJ2-7, with 7 bases aligning to TRBD1. The CDR3 has 13 residues. CDR1 GTSNPN and CDR2 SVGIG come from the germline V gene (reference sequence). V lost 5 bases and J lost 0; bases outside the gene matches: 4.

This clone was detected only once. This CDR3 is CASSPTPGSGANVLTF. CDR3 DNA: TGCGCCAGCAGCCCGACTCCCGGCTCTGGGGCCAACGTCCTGACTTTC. The chain joins TRBV5-1 to TRBJ2-6; D remains ambiguous. Germline CDR1 is SGHRS and CDR2 is YFSETQ. V dropped 4 bases and J dropped 0 bases, with 11 bases sitting between them. This CDR3 spans 16 amino acids.

The chain uses TRBV28 and TRBJ2-2, with 7 nucleotides matching TRBD1. Germline-derived CDR1 and CDR2 are MDHEN and SYDVKM. V lost 8 bases and J lost 2; bases outside the gene matches: 8. This CDR3 contains 15 residues. In nucleotides, the CDR3 is TGTGCCAGCGTATTTGACAGGGCTAACACCGGGGAGCTGTTTTTT. This sequence encodes CASVFDRANTGELFF. The variable domain in full, completed from reference TRBV28 and TRBJ2-2, reads DVKVTQSSRYLVKRTGEKVFLECVQDMDHENMFWYRQDPGLGLRLIYFSYDVKMKEKGDIPEGYSVSREKKERFSLILESASTNQTSMYLCASVFDRANTGELFFGEGSRLTVL.

The chain links TRBV9 to TRBJ2-3; the D gene is possibly TRBD2 (5 bases). Trimming left V 4 bases short and J 5 bases short, with 14 bases between. CDR1 and CDR2 (germline): SGDLS, YYNGEE. This CDR3 comprises 14 residues. The CDR3 region is CASSTEGREDTQYF. In nucleotides, the CDR3 is TGTGCCAGCAGCACCGAAGGTCGGGAAGATACGCAGTATTTT.

J is TRBJ1-1 and V is TRBV28, with a possible D match to TRBD1 (5 bases). Germline CDR1 reads MDHEN; CDR2 reads SYDVKM. Trimming stripped 7 bases from V and 6 bases from J, with 15 bases between. The CDR3 loop spans 13 amino acids. The DNA of the CDR3 is TGTGCCAGCAACCAGGGATGGGTGGCTGAAGCTTTCTTT. This sequence encodes CASNQGWVAEAFF. The complete variable domain, with remaining parts taken from reference TRBV28 and TRBJ1-1, reads DVKVTQSSRYLVKRTGEKVFLECVQDMDHENMFWYRQDPGLGLRLIYFSYDVKMKEKGDIPEGYSVSREKKERFSLILESASTNQTSMYLCASNQGWVAEAFFGQGTRLTVV.

The V gene is TRBV19, the J gene TRBJ2-2; the D is unclear. V lost 3 bases and J lost 6, with 11 bases in between. CDR1 is LNHDA and CDR2 is SQIVND in the germline V gene (reference sequence). The CDR3 loop spans 14 amino acids. CDR3 loop: CASSMTRSSGELFF. The CDR3 DNA sequence: TGTGCCAGTAGTATGACGAGAAGTTCCGGGGAGCTGTTTTTT. Combining the CDR3 with reference TRBV19 and TRBJ2-2 gives the whole variable domain DGGITQSPKYLFRKEGQNVTLSCEQNLNHDAMYWYRQDPGQGLRLIYYSQIVNDFQKGDIAEGYSVSREKKESFPLTVTSAQKNPTAFYLCASSMTRSSGELFFGEGSRLTVL.

This clone is a singleton in its sample. The V and J genes are TRBV7-9 and TRBJ2-7; 7 bases line up with TRBD1. The J segment lost 7 bases and the V segment lost 5 bases, leaving 14 bases of the junction unmatched. This CDR3 region has 15 residues. Germline CDR1 reads SEHNR; CDR2 reads FQNEAQ (reference sequence). The CDR3 is CASSLRGGQDREQYF. The CDR3, as DNA: TGTGCCAGCAGCCTGAGAGGGGGCCAAGATAGGGAGCAGTACTTC.

The genes are TRBV28 and TRBJ2-7; 7 nucleotides line up with TRBD2. Trimming cost V 4 bases and J 0 bases; bases outside gene matches: 6. Germline values: CDR1 MDHEN, CDR2 SYDVKM. This CDR3 is built from 15 residues. CDR3 region: CASSSGLSSSYEQYF. The CDR3 DNA is TGTGCCAGCAGTTCGGGACTATCTAGCTCCTACGAGCAGTACTTC.

This clone was observed a handful of times. This sequence joins TRBV6-5 and TRBJ1-5; D is perhaps TRBD1 (6 bases). Germline V gene lookup returns CDR1 MNHEY and CDR2 SVGAGI. V was trimmed by 6 bases and J by 4 bases, leaving 16 bases between them. The CDR3 contains 15 residues. The CDR3 nucleotides are TGTGCCAGCAGCCACGGGGGGGGGCTTAATCAGCCCCAGCATTTT. Translation: CASSHGGGLNQPQHF.

V usage is TRBV9 and J usage is TRBJ2-3, with 8 bases fitting TRBD2. V shed 0 bases, J shed 7 bases, and the junction held 10 bases outside the gene matches. This CDR3 comprises 16 residues. Germline V gene data show CDR1 as SGDLS and CDR2 as YYNGEE. CDR3 sequence: CASSVGVGRARNTQYF. The CDR3 nucleotides are TGTGCCAGCAGCGTAGGTGTCGGGAGGGCCCGGAATACGCAGTATTTT.

The chain uses TRBV9 and TRBJ2-1; the match to TRBD2 covers 9 bases. CDR1 is SGDLS and CDR2 is YYNGEE in the germline V gene. J was trimmed by 4 bases and V by 0 bases; bases with no gene match: 8. The CDR3 is made up of 17 amino acids. Here the CDR3 reads CASSVGWGSGGYNEQFF. CDR3 DNA sequence: TGTGCCAGCAGCGTAGGTTGGGGTAGCGGGGGATACAATGAGCAGTTCTTC.

The J gene is TRBJ2-6, the V gene TRBV6-5; TRBD1 agrees at 7 bases. Looked up from germline, CDR1 is MNHEY and CDR2 is SVGAGI. V was clipped by 0 bases and J by 4 bases; unmatched bases: 3. The CDR3 totals 16 residues. The CDR3 reads CASSYSRGQGANVLTF. DNA for the CDR3: TGTGCCAGCAGTTACTCTAGGGGGCAAGGGGCCAACGTCCTGACTTTC.

The genes are TRBV11-3 and TRBJ2-3, with a weak D call TRBD1 (5 bases). Germline-derived CDR1 and CDR2 are SGHNT and YENEEA. This CDR3 has 15 residues. V was pared by 1 base and J by 0 bases, with 8 bases between. The CDR3: CASSLGQSSTDTQYF. CDR3 coding DNA: TGTGCCAGCAGCTTAGGACAGTCTAGCACAGATACGCAGTATTTT.

The table lists this clone with a few counts. V gene TRBV6-1 combines with J gene TRBJ1-1; tentative D call: TRBD1 (5 bases). V lost 6 bases and J 1 base, leaving 9 bases between the germline ends. Germline V gene lookup returns CDR1 MNHNS and CDR2 SASEGT. There are 13 residues in the CDR3. The CDR3 nucleotides read TGTGCCAGCAGGGGGCAGCGGAACACTGAAGCTTTCTTT. Amino acid sequence: CASRGQRNTEAFF.

This clone appeared a single time. The V and J genes are TRBV9 and TRBJ1-1, with 7 nucleotides matching TRBD1. Germline V CDR1 and CDR2: SGDLS, YYNGEE. The trim removed 0 bases at V and 0 bases at J, leaving 11 bases unmatched. The CDR3 sequence is 18 residues long. For the CDR3, the DNA is TGTGCCAGCAGCGTAGTGTCGGGCAGGGGGGTTATGAACACTGAAGCTTTCTTT. It encodes CASSVVSGRGVMNTEAFF. Supplemented by reference TRBV9 and TRBJ1-1, the full variable domain reads DSGVTQTPKHLITATGQRVTLRCSPRSGDLSVYWYQQSLDQGLQFLIQYYNGEERAKGNILERFSAQQFPDLHSELNLSSLELGDSALYFCASSVVSGRGVMNTEAFFGQGTRLTVV.

The gene calls are TRBV19 and TRBJ1-2; D call uncertain. With 3 bases removed from V and 6 bases from J, the gap between germline ends came to 14 bases. CDR3 length: 14 residues. CDR1 LNHDA and CDR2 SQIVND come from the germline V gene (reference sequence). The CDR3 here is CASSMVTDLHGYTF. CDR3 nucleotide sequence: TGTGCCAGTAGTATGGTCACGGATCTACATGGCTACACCTTC.

The chain couples TRBV18 to TRBJ2-7; a possible D gene is TRBD1 (6 bases). Germline-derived CDR1 and CDR2 are KGHSH and LQKENI. V was shortened by 6 bases and J by 6 bases, with 12 bases between the two germline ends. The CDR3 sequence is 12 residues long. The DNA for the CDR3 is TGTGCCAGCTCGCTGACAGGCGCCGAGCAGTACTTC. Its protein is CASSLTGAEQYF.

The V call is TRBV4-2, the J call TRBJ1-2; TRBD1 might be the D (5 bases). V was cut by 0 bases and J by 4 bases, with 12 bases left in between. The CDR3 extends over 15 amino acids. The V gene's germline CDR1 is LGHNA and CDR2 YNFKEQ. Written as DNA, the CDR3 is TGTGCCAGCAGCCAAGAATCCGGACAAGCCTATGGCTACACCTTC. Protein sequence: CASSQESGQAYGYTF.

This clone was observed a single time. The V call is TRBV18, the J call TRBJ2-7; a possible D gene is TRBD1 (5 bases). The CDR3 totals 14 residues. In germline, CDR1 is KGHSH, CDR2 LQKENI. The V end was cut by 6 bases, the J end by 7 bases, with 19 bases between. The CDR3 nucleotides read TGTGCCAGCTCCCCTTCTCAATGGGGCTCGGAGCAGTACTTC. It translates to CASSPSQWGSEQYF.

The rearrangement joins TRBV19 to TRBJ1-5; D remains ambiguous. V dropped 3 bases and J dropped 4 bases, with 4 bases sitting between them. The CDR3 runs 12 residues. The V gene's germline CDR1 is LNHDA and CDR2 SQIVND (reference sequence). The CDR3 DNA is TGTGCCAGTAGTATCCCGAATCAGCCCCAGCATTTT. It encodes CASSIPNQPQHF.

J is TRBJ1-5 and V is TRBV19, with TRBD1 identical over 8 bases. The length of the CDR3 is 14 residues. Germline CDR1 is LNHDA and CDR2 is SQIVND (reference sequence). The V and J ends lost 6 bases and 4 bases, in that order; junction bases with no gene match: 5. CDR3 sequence: CASSWTGWNQPQHF. The CDR3 DNA reads as TGTGCCAGTAGCTGGACAGGGTGGAATCAGCCCCAGCATTTT.

This chain joins TRBV4-2 and TRBJ2-1, with a weak D call TRBD1 (6 bases). The CDR3 spans 12 residues. The germline V gene has CDR1 LGHNA and CDR2 YNFKEQ. V lost 1 base and J 13 bases, leaving 11 bases between the germline ends. CDR3 sequence reads: CASSQGPGQQFF. DNA of the CDR3: TGTGCCAGCAGCCAAGGGCCGGGACAACAGTTCTTC.

The chain has TRBV5-1 and TRBJ2-2; D is tentatively TRBD1 or TRBD2 (5 bases each). The CDR3 length is 16 residues. V lost 0 bases, J lost 2 bases, and 11 bases lay in between. Germline CDR1 SGHRS, CDR2 YFSETQ. This CDR3 is CASSLVSGTNTGELFF. DNA of the CDR3: TGCGCCAGCAGCTTGGTCTCAGGGACCAACACCGGGGAGCTGTTTTTT.

The chain is built from TRBV25-1 and TRBJ2-4; D unclear. The CDR3 is 14 amino acids. Trimming removed 1 base from V and 0 bases from J, with 4 bases in between. Germline CDR1 MGHDK, CDR2 SYGVNS. CDR3 protein: CASSESVAKNIQYF. CDR3 in DNA: TGTGCCAGCAGTGAATCGGTAGCCAAAAACATTCAGTACTTC.